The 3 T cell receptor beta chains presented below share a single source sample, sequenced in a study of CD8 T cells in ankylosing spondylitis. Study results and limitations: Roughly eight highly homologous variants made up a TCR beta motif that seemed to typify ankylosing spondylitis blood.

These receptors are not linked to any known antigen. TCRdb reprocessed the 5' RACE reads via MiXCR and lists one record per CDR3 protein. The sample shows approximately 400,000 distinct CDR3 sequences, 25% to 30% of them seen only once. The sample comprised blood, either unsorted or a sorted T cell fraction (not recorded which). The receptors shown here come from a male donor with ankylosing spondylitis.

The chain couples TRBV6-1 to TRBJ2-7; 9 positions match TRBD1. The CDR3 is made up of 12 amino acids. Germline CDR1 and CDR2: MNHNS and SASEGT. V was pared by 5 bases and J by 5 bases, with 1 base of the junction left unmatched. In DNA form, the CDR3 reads TGTGCCAGCAGTCGGGACAGGGACGAGCAGTACGTC. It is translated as CASSRDRDEQYV.

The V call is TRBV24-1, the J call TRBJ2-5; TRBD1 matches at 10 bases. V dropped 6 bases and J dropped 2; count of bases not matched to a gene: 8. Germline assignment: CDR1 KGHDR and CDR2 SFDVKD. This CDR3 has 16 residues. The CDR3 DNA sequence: TGTGCCACCAGTCCGAGGGGACAGGGGCGTCAAGAGACCCAGTACTTC. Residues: CATSPRGQGRQETQYF.

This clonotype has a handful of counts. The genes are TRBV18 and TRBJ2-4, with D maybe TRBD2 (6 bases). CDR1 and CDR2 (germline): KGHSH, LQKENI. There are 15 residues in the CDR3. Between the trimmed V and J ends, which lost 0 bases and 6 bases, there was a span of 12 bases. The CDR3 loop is CASSPPVSGRNIQYF. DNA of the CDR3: TGTGCCAGCTCACCACCGGTTAGCGGTCGAAACATTCAGTACTTC.